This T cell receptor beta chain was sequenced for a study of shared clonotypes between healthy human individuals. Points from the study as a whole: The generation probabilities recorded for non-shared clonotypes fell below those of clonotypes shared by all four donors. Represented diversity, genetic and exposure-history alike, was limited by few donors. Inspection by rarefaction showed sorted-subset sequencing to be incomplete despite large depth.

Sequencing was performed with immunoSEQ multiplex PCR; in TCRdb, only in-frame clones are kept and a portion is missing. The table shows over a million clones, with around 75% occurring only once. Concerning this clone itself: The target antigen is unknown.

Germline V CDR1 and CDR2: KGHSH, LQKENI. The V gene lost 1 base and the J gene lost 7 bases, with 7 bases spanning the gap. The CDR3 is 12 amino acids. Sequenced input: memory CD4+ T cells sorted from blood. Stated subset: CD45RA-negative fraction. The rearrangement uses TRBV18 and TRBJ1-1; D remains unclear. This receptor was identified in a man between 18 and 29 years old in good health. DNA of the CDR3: TGTGCCAGCTCACCACTTGTGGGTGAAGCTTTCTTT. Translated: CASSPLVGEAFF.